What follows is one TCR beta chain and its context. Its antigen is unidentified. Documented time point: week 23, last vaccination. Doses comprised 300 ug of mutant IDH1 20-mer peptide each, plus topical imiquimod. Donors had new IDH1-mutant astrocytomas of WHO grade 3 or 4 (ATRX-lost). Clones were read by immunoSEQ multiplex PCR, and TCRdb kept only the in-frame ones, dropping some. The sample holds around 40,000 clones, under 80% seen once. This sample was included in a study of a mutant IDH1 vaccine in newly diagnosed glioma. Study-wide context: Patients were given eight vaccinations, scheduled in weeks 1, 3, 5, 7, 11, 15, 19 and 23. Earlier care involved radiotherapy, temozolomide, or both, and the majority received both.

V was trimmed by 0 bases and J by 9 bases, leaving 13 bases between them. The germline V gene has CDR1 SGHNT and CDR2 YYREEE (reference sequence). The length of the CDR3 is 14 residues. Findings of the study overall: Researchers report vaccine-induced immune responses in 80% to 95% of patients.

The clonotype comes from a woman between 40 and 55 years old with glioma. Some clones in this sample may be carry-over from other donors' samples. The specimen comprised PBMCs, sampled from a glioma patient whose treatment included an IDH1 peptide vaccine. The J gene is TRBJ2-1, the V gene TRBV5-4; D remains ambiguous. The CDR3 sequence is CASSLAGPAGEQFF. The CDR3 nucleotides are TGTGCCAGCAGCTTGGCGGGTCCCGCCGGTGAGCAGTTCTTC.